The 5 T cell receptor beta chains given below trace back to one sample, sequenced in a study of PD-1 blockade in classical Hodgkin lymphoma. The patients all showed relapse after autologous stem cell transplantation, while their brentuximab vedotin exposure varied. Clones were read by immunoSEQ multiplex PCR, and TCRdb kept only the in-frame ones, dropping some. The sample carries more than 15,000 clones, roughly 88% recorded once. The specimen was peripheral blood mononuclear cells (PBMCs), collected before the second cycle of nivolumab. These receptors all stem from a human donor with classical Hodgkin lymphoma.

This clone turned up a few times. The rearrangement uses TRBV7-9 and TRBJ1-1; D gene unclear. Germline V lookup: CDR1 SEHNR, CDR2 FQNEAQ (reference sequence). The CDR3 has 12 residues. This chain's CDR3 is CVHLPEVTEAFF. The CDR3 DNA follows: TGTGTTCACCTCCCCGAGGTCACTGAAGCTTTCTTT.

This clone is a singleton in its sample. V is TRBV5-1 and J is TRBJ2-1, with 11 bases fitting TRBD1. J gave up 8 bases and V 6 bases, and 10 bases lay outside the gene matches. Germline V gene sequence: CDR1 SGHRS, CDR2 YFSETQ. The CDR3 is made up of 15 amino acids. DNA for the CDR3: TGCGCCAGCACGCGGACAGGGGGCGAGTCGGATGAGCAGTTCTTC. It encodes CASTRTGGESDEQFF.

J is TRBJ1-5 and V is TRBV7-9; D ambiguous. The V end was cut by 5 bases, the J end by 9 bases, with 11 bases between. Germline-derived CDR1 and CDR2 are SEHNR and FQNEAQ (reference sequence). The CDR3 consists of 12 residues. Here the CDR3 reads CASSANLMPQHF. CDR3 coding DNA: TGTGCCAGCAGCGCCAACCTGATGCCCCAGCATTTT.

The chain recombines TRBV7-9 with TRBJ2-7, with 7 bases fitting TRBD1. Per the germline V gene, CDR1 is SEHNR and CDR2 is FQNEAQ (reference sequence). This CDR3 comprises 12 residues. The V gene end was trimmed by 10 bases and the J gene end by 5 bases; junction bases not matched to a gene: 8. The CDR3: CATSLDRDEQYF. The CDR3 DNA sequence: TGTGCCACCTCTCTAGACAGGGACGAGCAGTACTTC.

This chain uses TRBV4-3 with TRBJ1-1; tentative D call: TRBD1 (5 bases). CDR1 is LGHNA, CDR2 YSLEER, per germline. The CDR3 loop spans 15 amino acids. V lost 5 bases, J lost 0 bases, and 13 bases lay in between. The CDR3 region has the DNA TGCGCCAGCAGCACGAACCAGGGAATGAACACTGAAGCTTTCTTT. It codes for CASSTNQGMNTEAFF.